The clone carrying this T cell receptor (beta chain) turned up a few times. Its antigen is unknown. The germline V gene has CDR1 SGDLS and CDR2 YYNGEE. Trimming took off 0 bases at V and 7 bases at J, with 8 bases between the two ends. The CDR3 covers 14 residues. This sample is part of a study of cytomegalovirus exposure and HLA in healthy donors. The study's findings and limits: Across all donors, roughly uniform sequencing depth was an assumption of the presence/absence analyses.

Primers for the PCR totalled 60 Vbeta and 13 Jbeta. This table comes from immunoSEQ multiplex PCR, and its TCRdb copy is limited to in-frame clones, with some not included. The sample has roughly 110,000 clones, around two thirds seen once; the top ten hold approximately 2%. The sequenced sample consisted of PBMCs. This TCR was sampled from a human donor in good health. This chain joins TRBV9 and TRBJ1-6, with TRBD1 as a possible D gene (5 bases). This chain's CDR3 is CASSVAGGNSPLHF. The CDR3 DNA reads TGTGCCAGCAGCGTAGCGGGGGGGAATTCACCCCTCCACTTT.